The clone carrying this T cell receptor (beta chain) was seen just once. Its antigen is undetermined. Trimming took 2 bases from V and 1 from J, leaving 5 bases between them. The CDR3 has 14 amino acids. The germline V gene encodes CDR1 LNHDA and CDR2 SQIVND (reference sequence). This entry belongs to a study of TIL therapy for anti-PD-1-resistant metastatic lung cancer. The overall study: Patients had a median age of nearly 55 years (range about 35-80). Four tumors were EGFR-mutant and two were ALK-rearranged. Tumors carried a median roughly 1.6 non-synonymous mutations per megabase. Findings and caveats of the study: TIL clonotype persistence in blood showed no apparent association with response.

The immunoSEQ assay was v3. Libraries were prepared by immunoSEQ multiplex PCR; TCRdb keeps only in-frame clonotypes and omits some of them. The profile shows 55,000 to 65,000 clones, roughly 70% of them singletons. Time point here: pre-treatment sample, taken before nivolumab and TIL therapy. Sequencing used blood, obtained at baseline. This receptor was obtained from a person aged 25-80 years with non-small cell lung cancer. The J gene is TRBJ1-4, the V gene TRBV19; D gene unclear. The CDR3 bases are TGTGCCAGTAGTATACAAGTAACTAATGAAAAACTGTTTTTT. This translates into CASSIQVTNEKLFF.